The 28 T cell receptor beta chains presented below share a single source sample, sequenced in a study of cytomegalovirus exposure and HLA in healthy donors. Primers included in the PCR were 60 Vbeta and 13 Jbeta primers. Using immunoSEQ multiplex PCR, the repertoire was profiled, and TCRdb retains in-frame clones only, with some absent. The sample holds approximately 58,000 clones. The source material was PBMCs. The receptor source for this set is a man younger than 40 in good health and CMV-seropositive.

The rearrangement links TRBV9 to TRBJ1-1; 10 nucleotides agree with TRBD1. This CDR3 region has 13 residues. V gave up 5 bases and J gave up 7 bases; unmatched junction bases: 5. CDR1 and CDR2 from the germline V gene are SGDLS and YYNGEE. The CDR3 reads CASSVTGGVEAFF. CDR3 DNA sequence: TGTGCCAGCAGTGTGACAGGGGGCGTTGAAGCTTTCTTT.

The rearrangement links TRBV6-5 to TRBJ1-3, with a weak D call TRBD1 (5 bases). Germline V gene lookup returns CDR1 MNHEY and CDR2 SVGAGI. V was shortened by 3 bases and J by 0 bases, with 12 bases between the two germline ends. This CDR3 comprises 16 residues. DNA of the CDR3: TGTGCCAGCAGTTATGCGGCAGGGAACTCTGGAAACACCATATATTTT. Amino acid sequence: CASSYAAGNSGNTIYF.

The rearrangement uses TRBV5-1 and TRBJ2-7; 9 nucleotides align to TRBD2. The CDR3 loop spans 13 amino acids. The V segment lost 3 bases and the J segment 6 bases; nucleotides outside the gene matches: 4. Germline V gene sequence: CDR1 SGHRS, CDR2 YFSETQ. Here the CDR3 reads CASSSTSGLEQYF. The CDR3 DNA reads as TGCGCCAGCAGCTCGACTAGCGGTCTCGAGCAGTACTTC. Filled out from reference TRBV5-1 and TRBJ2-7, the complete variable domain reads KAGVTQTPRYLIKTRGQQVTLSCSPISGHRSVSWYQQTPGQGLQFLFEYFSETQRNKGNFPGRFSGRQFSNSRSEMNVSTLELGDSALYLCASSSTSGLEQYFGPGTRLTVT.

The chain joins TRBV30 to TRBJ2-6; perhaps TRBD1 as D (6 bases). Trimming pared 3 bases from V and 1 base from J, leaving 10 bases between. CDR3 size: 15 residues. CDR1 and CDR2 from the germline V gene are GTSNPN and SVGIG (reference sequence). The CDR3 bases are TGTGCCTGGAGAGATACAGGGTCTGGGGCCAACGTCCTGACTTTC. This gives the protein CAWRDTGSGANVLTF.

This CDR3 reads CASSTGRGVADTEAFF. CDR3 DNA sequence: TGTGCCAGCAGCACCGGCAGGGGGGTAGCGGACACTGAAGCTTTCTTT. The V gene is TRBV9, the J gene TRBJ1-1; 7 bases are a match to TRBD1. V shed 4 bases and J 3 bases; nucleotides not matched to a gene: 12. The CDR3 extends over 16 amino acids. CDR1 and CDR2 (germline): SGDLS, YYNGEE.

This CDR3 is CASSSPSGESTDTQYF. CDR3 DNA: TGTGCCAGCAGTTCACCTAGCGGGGAGAGCACAGATACGCAGTATTTT. V usage is TRBV27 and J usage is TRBJ2-3; TRBD2 matches 9 bases. With 4 bases clipped from V and 0 bases from J, the junction kept 5 bases outside the gene matches. The CDR3 has 16 amino acids. Germline loops: CDR1 MNHEY, CDR2 SMNVEV (reference sequence).

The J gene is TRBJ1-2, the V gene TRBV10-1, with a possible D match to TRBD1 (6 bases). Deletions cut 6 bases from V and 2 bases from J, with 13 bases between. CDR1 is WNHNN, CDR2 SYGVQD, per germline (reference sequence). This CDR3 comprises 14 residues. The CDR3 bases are TGCGCCAGCAGCCCAACACAGGGAAACTATGGCTACACCTTC. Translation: CASSPTQGNYGYTF.

For the CDR3, the DNA is TGTGCCTGGGGGCGGGAGGTTAGGGGGTATGAGCAGTTCTTC. Encoded protein: CAWGREVRGYEQFF. The gene calls are TRBV30 and TRBJ2-1; 8 bases map to TRBD2. Germline CDR1 GTSNPN, CDR2 SVGIG (reference sequence). The CDR3 spans 14 residues. The junction had 11 bases not matched to a gene; V was cut back by 5 bases and J by 8 bases.

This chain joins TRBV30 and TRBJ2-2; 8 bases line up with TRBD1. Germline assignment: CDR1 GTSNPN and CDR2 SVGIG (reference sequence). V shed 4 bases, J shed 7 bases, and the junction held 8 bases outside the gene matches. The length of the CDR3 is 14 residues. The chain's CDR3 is CAWTTGEYYGELFF. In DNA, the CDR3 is TGTGCCTGGACGACAGGGGAGTATTACGGGGAGCTGTTTTTT.

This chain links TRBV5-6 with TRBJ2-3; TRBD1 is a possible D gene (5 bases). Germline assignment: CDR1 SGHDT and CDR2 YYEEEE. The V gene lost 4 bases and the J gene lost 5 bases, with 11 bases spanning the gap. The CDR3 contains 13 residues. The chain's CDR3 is CASSDQGGDTQYF. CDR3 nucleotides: TGTGCCAGCAGCGACCAGGGCGGAGATACGCAGTATTTT.

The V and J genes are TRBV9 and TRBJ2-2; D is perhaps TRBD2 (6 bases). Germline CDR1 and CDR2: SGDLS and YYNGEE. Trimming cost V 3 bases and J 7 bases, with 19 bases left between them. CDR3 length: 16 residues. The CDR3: CASSESDYHAGGELFF. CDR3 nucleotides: TGTGCCAGCAGCGAGTCGGACTACCATGCGGGCGGGGAGCTGTTTTTT.

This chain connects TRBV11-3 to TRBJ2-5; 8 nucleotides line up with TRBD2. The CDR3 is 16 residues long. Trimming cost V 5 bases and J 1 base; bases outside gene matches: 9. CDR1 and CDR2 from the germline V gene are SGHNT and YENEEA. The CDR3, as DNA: TGTGCCAGCAGCCATTGGCCCACTAGCGGCCAAGAGACCCAGTACTTC. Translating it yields CASSHWPTSGQETQYF.

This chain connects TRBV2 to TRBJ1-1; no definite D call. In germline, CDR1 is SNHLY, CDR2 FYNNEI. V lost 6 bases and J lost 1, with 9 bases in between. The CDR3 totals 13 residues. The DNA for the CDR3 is TGTGCCAGCAGGCCGCAAGCGAACACTGAAGCTTTCTTT. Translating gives CASRPQANTEAFF.

CDR3 amino acids: CASSPGTGAYNEQFF. CDR3 nucleotides: TGTGCCAGCAGCCCGGGGACAGGGGCCTACAATGAGCAGTTCTTC. This chain links TRBV7-3 with TRBJ2-1; 10 bases align to TRBD1. Unmatched junction bases numbered 3, after V lost 5 bases and J lost 2 bases. CDR1 is SGHTA, CDR2 FQGTGA, per germline. This CDR3 spans 15 amino acids.

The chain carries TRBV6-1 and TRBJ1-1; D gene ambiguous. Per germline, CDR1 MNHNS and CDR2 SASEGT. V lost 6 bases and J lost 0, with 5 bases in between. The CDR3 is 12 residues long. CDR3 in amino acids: CASSLMNTEAFF. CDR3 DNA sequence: TGTGCCAGCAGCCTTATGAACACTGAAGCTTTCTTT.

The CDR3 is CASSITGGLSQPQHF. The CDR3 DNA reads as TGTGCCAGCAGCATCACAGGGGGTTTGAGTCAGCCCCAGCATTTT. V usage is TRBV7-8 and J usage is TRBJ1-5, with 8 bases fitting TRBD1. V trimming: 5 bases; J trimming: 6 bases; junction bases outside the gene matches: 9. The CDR3 runs 15 residues. Germline V CDR1 and CDR2: SGHVS, FQNEAQ.

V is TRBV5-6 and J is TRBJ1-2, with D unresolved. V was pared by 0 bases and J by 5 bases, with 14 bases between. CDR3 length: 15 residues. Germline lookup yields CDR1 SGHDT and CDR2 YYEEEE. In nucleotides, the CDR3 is TGTGCCAGCAGCTTGGGGGGAGGTGAATCTTATGGCTACACCTTC. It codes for CASSLGGGESYGYTF.

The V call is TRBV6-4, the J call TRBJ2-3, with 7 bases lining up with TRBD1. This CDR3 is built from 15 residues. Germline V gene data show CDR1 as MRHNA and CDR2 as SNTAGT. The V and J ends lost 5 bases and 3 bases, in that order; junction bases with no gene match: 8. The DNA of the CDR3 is TGTGCCAGCAGTCCAAAGACAGGGTCGACAGATACGCAGTATTTT. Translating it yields CASSPKTGSTDTQYF.

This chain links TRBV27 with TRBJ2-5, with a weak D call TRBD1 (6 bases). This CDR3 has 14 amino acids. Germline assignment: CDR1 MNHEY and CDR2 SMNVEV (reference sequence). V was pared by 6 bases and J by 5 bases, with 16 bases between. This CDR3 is CASRMQGSGETQYF. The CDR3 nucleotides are TGTGCCAGCAGGATGCAGGGGAGTGGGGAGACCCAGTACTTC.

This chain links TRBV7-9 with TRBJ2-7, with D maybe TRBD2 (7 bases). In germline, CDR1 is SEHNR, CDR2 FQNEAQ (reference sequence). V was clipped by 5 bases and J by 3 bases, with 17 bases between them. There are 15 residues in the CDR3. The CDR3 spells CASSPQGRGHYEQYF. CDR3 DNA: TGTGCCAGCAGCCCCCAGGGGAGGGGACACTACGAGCAGTACTTC. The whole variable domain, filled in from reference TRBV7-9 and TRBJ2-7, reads DTGVSQNPRHKITKRGQNVTFRCDPISEHNRLYWYRQTLGQGPEFLTYFQNEAQLEKSRLLSDRFSAERPKGSFSTLEIQRTEQGDSAMYLCASSPQGRGHYEQYFGPGTRLTVT.

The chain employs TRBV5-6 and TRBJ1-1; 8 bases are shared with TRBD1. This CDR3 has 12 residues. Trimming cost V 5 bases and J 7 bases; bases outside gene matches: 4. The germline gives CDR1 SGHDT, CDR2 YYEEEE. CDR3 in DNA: TGTGCCAGCAGGTCAGGGGGCTTTGAAGCTTTCTTT. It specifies CASRSGGFEAFF.

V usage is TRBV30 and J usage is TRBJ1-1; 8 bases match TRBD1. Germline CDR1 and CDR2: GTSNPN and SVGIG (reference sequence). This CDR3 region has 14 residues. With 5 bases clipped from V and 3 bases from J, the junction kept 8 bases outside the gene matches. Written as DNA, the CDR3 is TGTGCCTGGGGACAGGGCCTTCCGGACACTGAAGCTTTCTTT. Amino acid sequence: CAWGQGLPDTEAFF.

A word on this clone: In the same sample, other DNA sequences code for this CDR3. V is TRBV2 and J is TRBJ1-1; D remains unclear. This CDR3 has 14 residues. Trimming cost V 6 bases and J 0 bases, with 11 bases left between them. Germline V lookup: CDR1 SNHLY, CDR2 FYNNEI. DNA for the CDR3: TGTGCCAGCAGCGAGCGTACCATGAACACTGAAGCTTTCTTT. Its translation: CASSERTMNTEAFF.

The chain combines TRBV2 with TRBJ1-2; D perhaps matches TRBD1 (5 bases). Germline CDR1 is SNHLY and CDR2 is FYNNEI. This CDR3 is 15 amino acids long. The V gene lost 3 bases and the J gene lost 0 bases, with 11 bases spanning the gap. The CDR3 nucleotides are TGTGCCAGCAGTGATGTTGGGGGGACTAACTATGGCTACACCTTC. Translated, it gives CASSDVGGTNYGYTF.

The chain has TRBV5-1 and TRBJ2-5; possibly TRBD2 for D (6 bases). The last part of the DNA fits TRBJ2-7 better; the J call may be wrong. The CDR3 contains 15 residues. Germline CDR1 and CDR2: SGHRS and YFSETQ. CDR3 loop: CASTRTGDHYYEQYF. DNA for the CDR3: TGCGCCAGCACGAGAACGGGAGATCACTACTACGAGCAGTACTTC.

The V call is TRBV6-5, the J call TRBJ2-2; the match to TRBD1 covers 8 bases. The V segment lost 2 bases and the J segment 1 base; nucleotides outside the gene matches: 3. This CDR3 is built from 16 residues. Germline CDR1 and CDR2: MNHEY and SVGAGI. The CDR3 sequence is CASSYDGQGNTGELFF. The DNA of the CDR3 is TGTGCCAGCAGTTACGACGGACAGGGGAACACCGGGGAGCTGTTTTTT.

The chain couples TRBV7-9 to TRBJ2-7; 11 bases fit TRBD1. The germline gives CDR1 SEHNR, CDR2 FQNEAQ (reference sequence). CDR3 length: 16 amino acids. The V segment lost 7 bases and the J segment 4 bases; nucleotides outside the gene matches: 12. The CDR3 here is CASNPIRGTGGYEQYF. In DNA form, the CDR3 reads TGTGCCAGCAACCCCATTAGGGGGACAGGGGGATACGAGCAGTACTTC.

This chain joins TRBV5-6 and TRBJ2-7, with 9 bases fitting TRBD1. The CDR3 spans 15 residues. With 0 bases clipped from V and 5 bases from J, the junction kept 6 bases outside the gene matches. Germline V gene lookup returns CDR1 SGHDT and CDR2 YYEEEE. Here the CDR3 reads CASSLARTGDHEQYF. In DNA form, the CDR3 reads TGTGCCAGCAGCTTGGCTCGGACAGGGGACCACGAGCAGTACTTC.